This entry lists 16 T cell receptor beta chains sequenced from one sample in a study of CD8 T cells in ankylosing spondylitis. General study points: About 8 highly homologous variants made up a TCR beta motif that seemed to typify ankylosing spondylitis blood.

No antigen has been assigned to these receptors. TCRdb re-derived calls from the 5' RACE reads in MiXCR, one entry per CDR3 protein. There are 200,000 to 250,000 distinct CDR3 sequences in the sample; roughly 18% occur only once, and roughly 43% lies in the top ten. Sequencing input: blood, either unsorted or a sorted T cell fraction (not recorded which). Receptors originate from a male donor with ankylosing spondylitis.

This clonotype was seen more than once but under ten times. The chain has TRBV5-1 and TRBJ2-7; D not certain. Between the trimmed V and J ends, which lost 5 bases and 6 bases, there was a span of 15 bases. CDR3 size: 13 residues. Germline CDR1 reads SGHRS; CDR2 reads YFSETQ. Here the CDR3 reads CASRDVIGLEQYF. The CDR3 DNA reads as TGCGCCAGCAGGGACGTTATTGGGCTCGAGCAGTACTTC.

In DNA form, the CDR3 reads TGTGCCAGCAGCTACCGGGACAAACAGTACGAGCAGTACTTC. Translation: CASSYRDKQYEQYF. The J gene is TRBJ2-7, the V gene TRBV5-4; a possible D gene is TRBD1 (6 bases). The CDR3 is 14 amino acids. Germline V CDR1 and CDR2: SGHNT, YYREEE (reference sequence). Trimming took 3 bases from V and 4 from J, leaving 14 bases between them.

The chain uses TRBV12-3 or TRBV12-4 and TRBJ2-1, with TRBD2 matching 7 bases. V shed 2 bases, J shed 10 bases, and the junction held 11 bases outside the gene matches. The CDR3 length is 15 residues. CDR3 amino acids: CASSLKGLAEPEQFF. In DNA, the CDR3 is TGTGCCAGCAGTTTAAAAGGTCTAGCGGAACCGGAGCAGTTCTTC.

V gene TRBV7-9 combines with J gene TRBJ1-2; the D is unclear. Trimming shortened V by 7 bases and J by 3 bases, and 18 bases separated the two germline ends. The CDR3 contains 15 residues. Germline CDR1 SEHNR, CDR2 FQNEAQ (reference sequence). Here the CDR3 DNA reads TGTGCCAGCACCCCCGCTGGGAGGGATGACTATGGCTACACCTTC. Its translation: CASTPAGRDDYGYTF.

This clonotype was observed a handful of times. The chain joins TRBV7-9 to TRBJ2-7; D remains ambiguous. With 3 bases removed from V and 3 bases from J, the gap between germline ends came to 9 bases. The V gene's germline CDR1 is SEHNR and CDR2 FQNEAQ (reference sequence). The CDR3 has 13 amino acids. CDR3 DNA sequence: TGTGCCAGCAGCTTTGGGGTCGGCTACGAGCAGTACTTC. As protein: CASSFGVGYEQYF.

This chain uses TRBV4-1 with TRBJ2-3; D is ambiguous. V lost 7 bases and J 0 bases, leaving 14 bases between the germline ends. CDR3 length: 15 amino acids. Germline V lookup: CDR1 MGHRA, CDR2 YSYEKL. CDR3 in amino acids: CASIYEWDSTDTQYF. Here the CDR3 DNA reads TGCGCCAGCATCTATGAGTGGGATAGCACAGATACGCAGTATTTT.

This clonotype was counted many times. This chain joins TRBV4-2 and TRBJ2-7; 9 nucleotides agree with TRBD1. The CDR3 has 16 amino acids. Germline values: CDR1 LGHNA, CDR2 YNFKEQ. V lost 0 bases to trimming and J lost 5 bases; unmatched junction nucleotides: 8. The CDR3 region is CASSQDHRGRVNEQYF. The CDR3 DNA is TGTGCCAGCAGCCAAGATCACAGGGGGCGCGTGAACGAGCAGTACTTC.

This clonotype was counted a few times. This chain links TRBV18 with TRBJ2-7; 9 nucleotides align to TRBD1. The trim removed 6 bases at V and 3 bases at J, leaving 6 bases unmatched. Germline CDR1 reads KGHSH; CDR2 reads LQKENI. This CDR3 comprises 14 residues. The CDR3 DNA follows: TGTGCCAGCTCGGCCGGGACAGGGCTCTACGAGCAGTACTTC. Translating gives CASSAGTGLYEQYF. The variable domain in full, completed from reference TRBV18 and TRBJ2-7, reads NAGVMQNPRHLVRRRGQEARLRCSPMKGHSHVYWYRQLPEEGLKFMVYLQKENIIDESGMPKERFSAEFPKEGPSILRIQQVVRGDSAAYFCASSAGTGLYEQYFGPGTRLTVT.

This clonotype has ten or more counts. The chain combines TRBV29-1 with TRBJ2-5; weak D call: TRBD1 (6 bases). Germline loops: CDR1 SQVTM, CDR2 ANQGSEA. CDR3 size: 15 residues. Trimming removed 4 bases at V and 1 base at J, with 16 bases between. Here the CDR3 DNA reads TGCAGCGTTGCTCTTCGGGACACCCCCCAAGAGACCCAGTACTTC. Protein: CSVALRDTPQETQYF.

The chain has TRBV20-1 and TRBJ2-3; D is perhaps TRBD2 (5 bases). Germline V CDR1 and CDR2: DFQATT, SNEGSKA (reference sequence). V dropped 0 bases and J dropped 2 bases, with 12 bases sitting between them. This CDR3 comprises 15 residues. CDR3 amino acids: CSARDPDFPTDTQYF. The DNA for the CDR3 is TGCAGTGCTAGAGATCCGGACTTTCCCACAGATACGCAGTATTTT.

This clonotype was counted between two and nine times. The chain links TRBV4-1 to TRBJ2-7; 11 positions agree with TRBD2. Looked up from germline, CDR1 is MGHRA and CDR2 is YSYEKL. This CDR3 is built from 17 residues. V lost 3 bases and J lost 0; bases outside the gene matches: 7. CDR3 coding DNA: TGCGCCAGCAGCCAGGTCCTAGCGGGGGGTACCTCCTACGAGCAGTACTTC. Protein sequence: CASSQVLAGGTSYEQYF.

V usage is TRBV5-1 and J usage is TRBJ2-2; D unresolved. The germline V gene has CDR1 SGHRS and CDR2 YFSETQ. V lost 1 base and J 5 bases, leaving 18 bases between the germline ends. This CDR3 region has 17 residues. For the CDR3, the DNA is TGCGCCAGCAGCTTGTATGGCTTCGAGTTAGGTACCGGGGAGCTGTTTTTT. Translation: CASSLYGFELGTGELFF.

This chain joins TRBV21-1 and TRBJ1-2. TRBV21-1 is designated a pseudogene. This CDR3 region has 14 residues. The CDR3 region has the DNA TGTGCCAGCAGCAAAGGATCAGAGAGGGATGGCTACACCTTC. Its translation is CASSKGSERDGYTF.

This clonotype has ten or more counts. The rearrangement joins TRBV12-3 or TRBV12-4 to TRBJ2-3; D gene uncertain. This CDR3 comprises 14 residues. Deletions cut 6 bases from V and 0 bases from J, with 10 bases between. The CDR3 region is CASSATSSTDTQYF. CDR3 nucleotides: TGTGCCAGCAGCGCGACCTCTAGCACAGATACGCAGTATTTT.

The table lists this clonotype with a few counts. J is TRBJ2-3 and V is TRBV15; D not resolved. The CDR3 runs to 17 residues. Trimming stripped 2 bases from V and 7 bases from J, with 22 bases between. Germline CDR1 is LNHNV and CDR2 is YYDKDF (reference sequence). CDR3 nucleotide sequence: TGTGCCACCAGCAGATCGACTGAAAAGGTTGGGCCATATACGCAGTATTTT. Translated: CATSRSTEKVGPYTQYF.

The chain recombines TRBV7-8 with TRBJ1-2; TRBD1 matches 7 bases. Germline V gene data show CDR1 as SGHVS and CDR2 as FQNEAQ. The CDR3 spans 13 residues. The V gene end was trimmed by 4 bases and the J gene end by 7 bases; junction bases not matched to a gene: 6. CDR3 bases: TGTGCCAGCAGCTCCCGACAGGGTGCTGGCTACACCTTC. Encoded protein: CASSSRQGAGYTF.